Following are 30 T cell receptor beta chains from one sample sequenced in a study of CD8 T cells in ankylosing spondylitis. Study-level points and caveats: One TCR beta motif, made up of 7 or 8 highly homologous variants, appeared characteristic of ankylosing spondylitis blood.

TCRdb called the 5' RACE reads again in MiXCR, with one record for every CDR3 protein. The sample has a few hundred thousand distinct CDR3 sequences; more than 9.5% are singletons. Their target antigens are unknown. Material: blood, either unsorted or a sorted T cell fraction (not recorded which). Receptors originate from a male donor with ankylosing spondylitis.

The chain links TRBV25-1 to TRBJ2-6; D tentatively fits TRBD1 or TRBD2 (5 bases each). Deletions cut 6 bases from V and 4 bases from J, with 7 bases between. This CDR3 region has 13 residues. Germline lookup yields CDR1 MGHDK and CDR2 SYGVNS. The CDR3 sequence: CASSRDGANVLTF. The CDR3 DNA reads TGTGCCAGCAGCCGGGACGGGGCCAACGTCCTGACTTTC.

The chain's CDR3 is CASSRAGQGVGYAFF. The DNA of the CDR3 is TGTGCCAGCAGCCGAGCCGGACAGGGGGTGGGGTATGCTTTCTTT. This rearrangement joins TRBV4-2 to TRBJ1-1; 10 bases line up with TRBD1. The trim removed 4 bases at V and 11 bases at J, leaving 13 bases unmatched. The CDR3 length is 15 residues. Germline values: CDR1 LGHNA, CDR2 YNFKEQ.

This clonotype was found many times. The genes are TRBV25-1 and TRBJ2-7; D remains unclear. The CDR3 has 13 amino acids. The V end lost 1 base, the J end lost 6 bases, and 10 bases lay between the germline ends. Germline V gene sequence: CDR1 MGHDK, CDR2 SYGVNS. The CDR3: CASSESVVSEQYF. CDR3 nucleotides: TGTGCCAGCAGTGAATCGGTGGTCAGCGAGCAGTACTTC.

The gene calls are TRBV5-1 and TRBJ2-1; D might be TRBD1 or TRBD2, each matching 5 bases. Looked up from germline, CDR1 is SGHRS and CDR2 is YFSETQ. The CDR3 length is 14 residues. V was trimmed by 1 base and J by 7 bases, leaving 12 bases between them. The CDR3 DNA follows: TGCGCCAGCAGCTTGTCGGGACCTGGGAATGAGCAGTTCTTC. This codes for CASSLSGPGNEQFF.

V usage is TRBV2 and J usage is TRBJ2-3; 9 bases are a match to TRBD2. CDR3 length equals 15 residues. The J segment lost 3 bases and the V segment lost 3 bases, leaving 4 bases of the junction unmatched. Per germline, CDR1 SNHLY and CDR2 FYNNEI. CDR3 sequence (DNA): TGTGCCAGCAGTGAGGCTAGCGGGGTTACAGATACGCAGTATTTT. Translation: CASSEASGVTDTQYF.

This clonotype occurred a few times. The rearrangement links TRBV2 to TRBJ2-1; D is possibly TRBD1 (5 bases). The CDR3 covers 15 residues. Germline assignment: CDR1 SNHLY and CDR2 FYNNEI. V lost 6 bases to trimming and J lost 0 bases, with 12 bases between them. The CDR3 here is CASRSDSSSYNEQFF. The CDR3 DNA reads TGTGCCAGCAGATCCGACAGTAGCTCCTACAATGAGCAGTTCTTC.

This clonotype has just a few counts. The chain joins TRBV30 to TRBJ2-3, with D maybe TRBD1 (7 bases). This CDR3 region has 12 residues. From germline, CDR1 is GTSNPN and CDR2 SVGIG (reference sequence). Trimming removed 3 bases at V and 6 bases at J, with 10 bases between. CDR3 sequence reads: CAWRTGRDTQYF. For the CDR3, the DNA is TGTGCCTGGAGGACAGGGAGGGATACGCAGTATTTT.

The sample holds many counts of this clonotype. This chain uses TRBV6-1 with TRBJ2-7; no reliable D call. The CDR3 covers 18 residues. Germline CDR1 and CDR2: MNHNS and SASEGT. V lost 1 base, J lost 1 base, and 20 bases lay in between. The CDR3 is CASSEGSAWAKDSYEQYV. The CDR3 region has the DNA TGTGCCAGCAGTGAAGGGTCCGCGTGGGCTAAGGATTCCTACGAGCAGTACGTC.

This clonotype was observed a handful of times. This chain uses TRBV5-1 with TRBJ1-2; 8 bases are a match to TRBD1. The CDR3 contains 13 residues. The trim removed 2 bases at V and 7 bases at J, leaving 4 bases unmatched. Germline lookup yields CDR1 SGHRS and CDR2 YFSETQ. The CDR3, as DNA: TGCGCCAGCAGCTTAGGGACAGGCCGTGGCTACACCTTC. This codes for CASSLGTGRGYTF.

This clonotype showed up just a few times. The chain recombines TRBV2 with TRBJ2-1; 11 nucleotides align to TRBD2. The CDR3 loop spans 15 amino acids. V gave up 6 bases and J gave up 3 bases; unmatched junction bases: 4. Germline CDR1 reads SNHLY; CDR2 reads FYNNEI. The CDR3 protein is CASRLTSGSYNEQFF. For the CDR3, the DNA is TGTGCCAGCAGGCTCACTAGCGGGAGCTACAATGAGCAGTTCTTC.

This clonotype was seen more than once but under ten times. The genes are TRBV12-3 or TRBV12-4 and TRBJ1-1; 11 bases map to TRBD1. The junction had 9 bases not matched to a gene; V was cut back by 6 bases and J by 6 bases. There are 15 residues in the CDR3. The CDR3 DNA follows: TGTGCCAGCAGAGAGACCGTGGACAGGGGGCCTGAAGCTTTCTTT. This translates into CASRETVDRGPEAFF.

The table lists this clonotype with many counts. The V gene is TRBV24-1, the J gene TRBJ2-2; D ambiguous. The CDR3 consists of 13 residues. Trimming took off 10 bases at V and 3 bases at J, with 11 bases between the two ends. Germline CDR1 is KGHDR and CDR2 is SFDVKD. In nucleotides, the CDR3 is TGTGCCACGTCCAGGCAGCACACCGGGGAGCTGTTTTTT. Its protein is CATSRQHTGELFF.

This clonotype was detected a few times. The V and J genes are TRBV20-1 and TRBJ1-6; possibly TRBD1 for D (5 bases). The CDR3 is 14 amino acids. Germline CDR1 reads DFQATT; CDR2 reads SNEGSKA (reference sequence). Trimming left V 5 bases short and J 7 bases short, with 15 bases between. The CDR3 DNA sequence: TGCAGTGCTGGGACGGGACTTGGGAATTCACCCCTCCACTTT. This encodes CSAGTGLGNSPLHF.

This clonotype occurred many times. The chain's CDR3 is CASSLALAVSSTDTQYF. CDR3 DNA sequence: TGTGCCAGCAGCTTAGCTTTGGCGGTATCTAGCACAGATACGCAGTATTTT. The chain links TRBV7-2 to TRBJ2-3; D is undetermined. This CDR3 region has 17 residues. Trimming pared 0 bases from V and 0 bases from J, leaving 13 bases between. Germline CDR1 and CDR2: SGHTA and FQGNSA.

This clonotype was seen only a few times. This chain joins TRBV20-1 and TRBJ1-1, with 9 bases that match TRBD1. The CDR3 totals 13 residues. J was trimmed by 3 bases and V by 6 bases; bases with no gene match: 5. The germline V gene has CDR1 DFQATT and CDR2 SNEGSKA (reference sequence). CDR3: CSADRGGYTEAFF. Written as DNA, the CDR3 is TGCAGTGCGGACAGGGGTGGGTACACTGAAGCTTTCTTT.

The chain uses TRBV5-1 and TRBJ2-7; 8 bases are a match to TRBD1. The germline V gene encodes CDR1 SGHRS and CDR2 YFSETQ. The CDR3 totals 13 residues. Trimming at V came to 0 bases and at J to 4 bases, leaving 0 bases not matched to a gene. The CDR3 DNA is TGCGCCAGCAGCTTGGACAGGGGGTACGAGCAGTACGTC. Protein sequence: CASSLDRGYEQYV.

This clonotype was recorded a few times. This rearrangement joins TRBV7-9 to TRBJ1-5; possibly TRBD1 for D (6 bases). Trimming left V 3 bases short and J 6 bases short, with 12 bases between. This CDR3 is 14 amino acids long. Germline V gene sequence: CDR1 SEHNR, CDR2 FQNEAQ (reference sequence). The DNA of the CDR3 is TGTGCCAGCAGCTTCGGACAGTTCTCTCAGCCCCAGCATTTT. Its translation is CASSFGQFSQPQHF.

This clonotype turned up a few times. The chain recombines TRBV3-1 with TRBJ1-1; D is undetermined. This CDR3 is 15 amino acids long. The germline V and J ends were trimmed by 4 bases and 4 bases, with 16 bases remaining between them. Germline V lookup: CDR1 LGHDT, CDR2 YNNKEL (reference sequence). DNA of the CDR3: TGTGCCAGCAGCCTAAAGGGAGAGTCGGGCACTGAAGCTTTCTTT. Protein product: CASSLKGESGTEAFF.

This clonotype came up a few times. The rearrangement links TRBV20-1 to TRBJ2-3; 13 bases line up with TRBD2. The CDR3 length is 16 residues. CDR1 is DFQATT, CDR2 SNEGSKA, per germline (reference sequence). After removal of 2 bases from V and 4 bases from J, the junction contained 6 bases not matched to a gene. The CDR3 region is CSARRGLAGPADTQYF. DNA of the CDR3: TGCAGTGCTAGAAGGGGACTAGCGGGACCGGCAGATACGCAGTATTTT.

The sample holds a few counts of this clonotype. The chain links TRBV20-1 to TRBJ1-4, with D unresolved. CDR1 DFQATT and CDR2 SNEGSKA come from the germline V gene (reference sequence). The germline V and J ends were trimmed by 0 bases and 6 bases, with 11 bases remaining between them. The CDR3 is made up of 14 amino acids. The CDR3 DNA is TGCAGTGCTAGAGATCGAACGGGCGATGAAAAACTGTTTTTT. As protein: CSARDRTGDEKLFF.

A few counts support this clonotype. J is TRBJ2-5 and V is TRBV6-1; D gene ambiguous. Trimming left V 2 bases short and J 5 bases short, with 15 bases between. Germline V gene lookup returns CDR1 MNHNS and CDR2 SASEGT. The CDR3 length is 15 residues. The CDR3 DNA is TGTGCCAGCAGTGAAAGTCCCAGTGGCGGTGAGACCCAGTACTTC. Its translation is CASSESPSGGETQYF.

CDR3 sequence (DNA): TGTGCCAGCTCACCATACACGGTGAACACTGAAGCTTTCTTT. Its protein is CASSPYTVNTEAFF. The V gene is TRBV18, the J gene TRBJ1-1; D not certain. The germline gives CDR1 KGHSH, CDR2 LQKENI. The V gene lost 2 bases and the J gene lost 0 bases, with 7 bases spanning the gap. The CDR3 contains 14 residues.

The V gene is TRBV10-3, the J gene TRBJ2-1; TRBD2 matches at 11 bases. CDR3 length: 15 residues. With 6 bases clipped from V and 6 bases from J, the junction kept 7 bases outside the gene matches. CDR1 is ENHRY, CDR2 SYGVKD, per germline. CDR3 coding DNA: TGTGCCATCAGCCCTTTAGCGGGAGGGGCCAATGAGCAGTTCTTC. Protein: CAISPLAGGANEQFF.

This clonotype has ten or more counts. DNA of the CDR3: TGTGCCAGCAGACAGGGTGGTGTGAACAATGAGCAGTTCTTC. Translating it yields CASRQGGVNNEQFF. The chain uses TRBV27 and TRBJ2-1; TRBD1 might be the D (6 bases). V lost 6 bases and J lost 5, with 14 bases in between. The CDR3 runs 14 residues. The germline V gene has CDR1 MNHEY and CDR2 SMNVEV (reference sequence).

Ten or more counts support this clonotype. This sequence joins TRBV12-3 or TRBV12-4 and TRBJ2-3; 8 nucleotides agree with TRBD2. The CDR3 spans 16 residues. Trimming removed 7 bases from V and 2 bases from J; junction bases left unmatched: 11. The CDR3 region is CASTQTGGRTTDTQYF. The CDR3 coding sequence is TGTGCCAGCACCCAAACTGGCGGGAGGACCACAGATACGCAGTATTTT.

The chain joins TRBV20-1 to TRBJ2-1; TRBD2 matches 9 bases. V trimming: 7 bases; J trimming: 5 bases; junction bases outside the gene matches: 12. This CDR3 comprises 15 residues. Per germline, CDR1 DFQATT and CDR2 SNEGSKA (reference sequence). The CDR3 bases are TGCAGTGTCTCACCATGGCGGGAGGGAAACAATGAGCAGTTCTTC. Encoded protein: CSVSPWREGNNEQFF.

The sample holds many counts of this clonotype. The genes are TRBV5-5 and TRBJ2-7; TRBD2 agrees at 8 bases. V was pared by 4 bases and J by 3 bases, with 15 bases of the junction left unmatched. The CDR3 spans 17 residues. The germline V gene has CDR1 SGHKS and CDR2 YYEKEE (reference sequence). The CDR3 coding sequence is TGTGCCAGCAGCCCCCAACTAGCGGCAAAGGGGTACTACGAGCAGTACTTC. Translating gives CASSPQLAAKGYYEQYF. Full variable domain (rest looked up from reference TRBV5-5 and TRBJ2-7): DAGVTQSPTHLIKTRGQQVTLRCSPISGHKSVSWYQQVLGQGPQFIFQYYEKEERGRGNFPDRFSARQFPNYSSELNVNALLLGDSALYLCASSPQLAAKGYYEQYFGPGTRLTVT.

About this clonotype: This is likely a read error, given that the CDR3 carries no conserved phenylalanine or tryptophan at its end. The CDR3 here is CASSQGPQSIGELFS. Here the CDR3 DNA reads TGCGCCAGCAGCCAAGGGCCACAATCGATCGGGGAGCTGTTTTCT. V gene TRBV4-1 combines with J gene TRBJ2-2, with unresolved D. V was shortened by 1 base and J by 7 bases, with 13 bases between the two germline ends. This CDR3 spans 15 amino acids. The germline CDR1 and CDR2 sequences are MGHRA and YSYEKL.

The chain recombines TRBV4-1 with TRBJ2-1; maybe TRBD2 (5 bases). The CDR3 is 15 amino acids. Trimming removed 1 base from V and 9 bases from J, with 16 bases in between. Germline loops: CDR1 MGHRA, CDR2 YSYEKL. The CDR3 nucleotides read TGCGCCAGCAGCCAAGTAGGACTCCCGGCATCTGAGCAGTTCTTC. Translating it yields CASSQVGLPASEQFF.

This clonotype occurred many times. CDR3 loop: CASSAGLGKFF. In nucleotides, the CDR3 is TGCGCCAGCAGCGCGGGACTAGGGAAGTTCTTC. The V gene is TRBV5-1, the J gene TRBJ2-1; TRBD2 matches 8 bases. This CDR3 spans 11 amino acids. Germline V gives CDR1 SGHRS, CDR2 YFSETQ. V was pared by 4 bases and J by 14 bases, with 5 bases of the junction left unmatched.